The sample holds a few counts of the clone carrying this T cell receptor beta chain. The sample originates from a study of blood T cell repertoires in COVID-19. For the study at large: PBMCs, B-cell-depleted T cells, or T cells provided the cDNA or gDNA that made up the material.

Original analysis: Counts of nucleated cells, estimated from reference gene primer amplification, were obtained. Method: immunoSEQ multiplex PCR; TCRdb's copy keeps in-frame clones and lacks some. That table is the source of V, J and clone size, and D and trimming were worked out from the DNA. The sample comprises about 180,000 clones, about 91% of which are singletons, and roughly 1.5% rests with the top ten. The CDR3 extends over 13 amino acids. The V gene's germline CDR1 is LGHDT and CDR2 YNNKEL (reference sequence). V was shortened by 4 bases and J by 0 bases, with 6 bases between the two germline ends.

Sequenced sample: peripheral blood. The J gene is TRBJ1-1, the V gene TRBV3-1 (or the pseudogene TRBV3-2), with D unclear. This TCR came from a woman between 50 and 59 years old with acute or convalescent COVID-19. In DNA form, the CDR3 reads TGTGCCAGCAGCCCCAGTGTGAACACTGAAGCTTTCTTT. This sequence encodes CASSPSVNTEAFF.